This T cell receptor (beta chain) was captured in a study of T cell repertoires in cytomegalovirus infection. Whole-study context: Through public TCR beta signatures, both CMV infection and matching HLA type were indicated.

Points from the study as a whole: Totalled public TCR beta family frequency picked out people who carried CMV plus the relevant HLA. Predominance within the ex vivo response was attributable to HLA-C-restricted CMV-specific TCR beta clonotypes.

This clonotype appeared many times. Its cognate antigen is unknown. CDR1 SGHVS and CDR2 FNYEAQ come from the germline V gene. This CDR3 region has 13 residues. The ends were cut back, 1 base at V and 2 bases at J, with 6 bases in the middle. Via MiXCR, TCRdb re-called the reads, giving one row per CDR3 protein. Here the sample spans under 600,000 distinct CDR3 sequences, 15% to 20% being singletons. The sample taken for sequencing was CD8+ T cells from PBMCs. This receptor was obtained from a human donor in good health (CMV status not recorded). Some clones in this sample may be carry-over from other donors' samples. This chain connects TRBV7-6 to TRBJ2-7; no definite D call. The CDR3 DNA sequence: TGTGCCAGCAGCTTAGTGGCAGCCTACGAGCAGTACTTC. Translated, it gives CASSLVAAYEQYF.